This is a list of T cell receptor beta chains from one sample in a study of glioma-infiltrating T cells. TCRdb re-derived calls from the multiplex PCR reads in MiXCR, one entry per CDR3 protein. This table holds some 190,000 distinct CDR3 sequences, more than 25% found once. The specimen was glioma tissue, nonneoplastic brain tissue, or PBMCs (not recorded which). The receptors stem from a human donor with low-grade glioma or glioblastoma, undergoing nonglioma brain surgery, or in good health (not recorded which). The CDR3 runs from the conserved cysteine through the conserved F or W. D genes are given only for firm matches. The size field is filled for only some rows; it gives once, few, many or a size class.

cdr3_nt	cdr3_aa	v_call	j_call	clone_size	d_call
TGCGCCAGCAGCTTACAGACAGGTTACCAAGAGACCCAGTACTTC	CASSLQTGYQETQYF	TRBV5-1	TRBJ2-5	many	.
TGTGCCAGCATGGACTACCCCGACTACGAGCAGTACTTC	CASMDYPDYEQYF	TRBV2	TRBJ2-7	many	.
TGTGCCAGCAGCTTAAATACGGAGACCCAGTACTTC	CASSLNTETQYF	TRBV7-2	TRBJ2-5	many	.
TGTGCCAGCTCACTCCGACAGTTAGGGCCCAATGAAAAACTGTTTTTT	CASSLRQLGPNEKLFF	TRBV18	TRBJ1-4	.	.
TGTGCCAGCAGTCGGACCTCCGAGCAGTACTTC	CASSRTSEQYF	TRBV5-8	TRBJ2-7	few	.
TGTGCCAGTCGGAGCGGGGGGGACACGGGCACTGAAGCTTTCTTT	CASRSGGDTGTEAFF	TRBV19	TRBJ1-1	many	.
TGTGCCAGTAGCTCGGACAATACCACGGGCAATCAGCCCCAGCATTTT	CASSSDNTTGNQPQHF	TRBV19	TRBJ1-5	many	.
TGTGCCAGCAGTGAAGGGGATTGGAACACTGAAGCTTTCTTT	CASSEGDWNTEAFF	TRBV2	TRBJ1-1	many	.
TGTGCCAGCAGCCCCGACAGAGCCCGCAATGAGCAGTTCTTC	CASSPDRARNEQFF	TRBV7-9	TRBJ2-1	many	.
TGTGCCAGCAGTTCTCCCCGGGGTGAGCGACACCTAGCTGAAGCTTTCTTT	CASSSPRGERHLAEAFF	TRBV28	TRBJ1-1	many	.
TGCAGTGCTCAAAAGGACTTAAGGAGCTACGAGCAGTACTTC	CSAQKDLRSYEQYF	TRBV20-1	TRBJ2-7	many	.
TGTGCCAGCTCACCCCTCGCGGGACAGGGTAGCTACGAGCAGTACTTC	CASSPLAGQGSYEQYF	TRBV18	TRBJ2-7	many	TRBD1
TGTGCCTGGAGTGTAAGGTCCCGGGACTATGGCTACACCTTC	CAWSVRSRDYGYTF	TRBV30	TRBJ1-2	.	.
TGTGCCAGCAGTTACGGGAAACCAAGCAATAAGCCCCAGCATTTT	CASSYGKPSNKPQHF	TRBV6-9	TRBJ1-5	.	.
TGTGCCAGCAGCTTGGATCCATGGGGGCGCAAGGATGGCTACACCTTC	CASSLDPWGRKDGYTF	TRBV5-4	TRBJ1-2	many	.
TGTGCCAGCAGTGTGGGATCGAACACTGAAGCTTTCTTT	CASSVGSNTEAFF	TRBV27	TRBJ1-1	few	.
TGTGCCAGCAGTTCTAGCGGGAGGTACAATGAGCAGTTCTTC	CASSSSGRYNEQFF	TRBV6-9	TRBJ2-1	.	TRBD2
TGTGCCAGCAGTCGGTCAGGGATGGATGGCTACACCTTC	CASSRSGMDGYTF	TRBV12-3/TRBV12-4	TRBJ1-2	many	.
TGCAGTGCTAGTGGCGGGACCTCCCACGAGCAGTACTTC	CSASGGTSHEQYF	TRBV20-1	TRBJ2-7	many	.
TGTGCCAGCAGCTTAGGCCCACAGGGAGAGACCCAGTACTTC	CASSLGPQGETQYF	TRBV7-2	TRBJ2-5	many	.
TGTGCCAGCAAGATCCCCGGGACAGAAGGGACCCAGTACTTC	CASKIPGTEGTQYF	TRBV2	TRBJ2-5	many	TRBD1
TGTGCCAGCAGCTACCCTAGCGGGAGGGGCGAGCAGTACTTC	CASSYPSGRGEQYF	TRBV7-2	TRBJ2-7	many	TRBD2
TGTGCCAGCAGCCCAAATCAAGGTATGAACACTGAAGCTTTCTTT	CASSPNQGMNTEAFF	TRBV9	TRBJ1-1	many	.
TGTGCCAGCAGACAGGGGGCCGGGGAGACCCAGTACTTC	CASRQGAGETQYF	TRBV7-9	TRBJ2-5	many	TRBD1
TGCAGCGTTGAGGAGGCCTTCTCCTACGAGCAGTACTTC	CSVEEAFSYEQYF	TRBV29-1	TRBJ2-7	few	.
TGCGCCAGCAGCGCCTCGGGGGCTCCCGAGCAGTACTTC	CASSASGAPEQYF	TRBV5-1	TRBJ2-7	.	.
TGTGCCAGCAGCCCGGGAGGAATCAGCACAGATACGCAGTATTTT	CASSPGGISTDTQYF	TRBV7-3	TRBJ2-3	.	TRBD2
TGTGCCAGCAGCTTGTTATCTAGCGGGTTGACAGATACGCAGTATTTT	CASSLLSSGLTDTQYF	TRBV11-2	TRBJ2-3	.	TRBD2
TGTGCCAGCAGTTTCTCTGGACAGCAAGCTAACTATGGCTACACCTTC	CASSFSGQQANYGYTF	TRBV28	TRBJ1-2	many	.
TGCAGTGCCCCCGGGACCGGAAGTTCTGGCTACACCTTC	CSAPGTGSSGYTF	TRBV20-1	TRBJ1-2	many	.
TGTGCCAGCTCACCCCTACGGGAAGTCAATGAGCAGTTCTTC	CASSPLREVNEQFF	TRBV18	TRBJ2-1	many	.
TGCGCCAGCAGCCAAGATCCTAGCGGGAGACAGAGCTACAATGAGCAGTTCTTC	CASSQDPSGRQSYNEQFF	TRBV4-3	TRBJ2-1	many	TRBD2
TGCAGTGCTAGACCTACGATCAGCCTTGAAGCTTTCTTT	CSARPTISLEAFF	TRBV20-1	TRBJ1-1	many	.
TGTGCCAGCAGTTTATTACGGGACAGCAATCAGCCCCAGCATTTT	CASSLLRDSNQPQHF	TRBV12-3/TRBV12-4	TRBJ1-5	few	.
TGTGCCAGCAGTGAATTGAAAGGGGGAACAGATACGCAGTATTTT	CASSELKGGTDTQYF	TRBV25-1	TRBJ2-3	few	.
TGTGCCAGCAGCTTAGCTTGGGGGCGGAACACTGAAGCTTTCTTT	CASSLAWGRNTEAFF	TRBV7-2	TRBJ1-1	many	.
TGTGCCAGCAGGATACCTCGAGCGGAGGATTTTGAGCAGTACTTC	CASRIPRAEDFEQYF	TRBV6-2/TRBV6-3	TRBJ2-7	many	.
TGTGCCAGCAGCTTAGGGTCAGGGCATGAGCAGTTCTTC	CASSLGSGHEQFF	TRBV11-3	TRBJ2-1	many	.
TGTGCCAGCAGCCAAGGGGCCGTGGGCACCGGGGAGCTGTTTTTT	CASSQGAVGTGELFF	TRBV3-1	TRBJ2-2	few	.
TGCAGCGTTGGAGGGGCCACCTCGAACACTGAAGCTTTCTTT	CSVGGATSNTEAFF	TRBV29-1	TRBJ1-1	many	.
TGTGCCAGCAGCTTGACCGGGACAGAGGACACTGAAGCTTTCTTT	CASSLTGTEDTEAFF	TRBV28	TRBJ1-1	.	TRBD1
TGTGCCAGCAGCTTAGGGGACTTATACTACGAGCAGTACTTC	CASSLGDLYYEQYF	TRBV7-2	TRBJ2-7	many	.
TGTGCCAGCAGCCCCTTGGCTGGGGGACAGGAATTTGGGTCCCAGTACTTC	CASSPLAGGQEFGSQYF	TRBV14	TRBJ2-5	.	TRBD1
TGTGCCAGCAGCTCCCTAAGCGGAGCAAACCAATTTGATGAGCAGTTCTTC	CASSSLSGANQFDEQFF	TRBV7-9	TRBJ2-1	few	.
TGTGCCAGTAGTATCTCCTGGGACAATGAGCAGTTCTTC	CASSISWDNEQFF	TRBV19	TRBJ2-1	many	.
TGTGCCAGCACCCTCCACCGGGCTAGCGGTTCCTACGAGCAGTACTTC	CASTLHRASGSYEQYF	TRBV28	TRBJ2-7	many	TRBD2
TGTGCCAGCTCACCGGGACAGGGTAGTACTTTCTTT	CASSPGQGSTFF	TRBV18	TRBJ1-1	.	TRBD1
TGTGCCAGCAGCTTGACGCAGGGGGGGGCCACTGAAGCTTTCTTT	CASSLTQGGATEAFF	TRBV13	TRBJ1-1	few	TRBD1
TGTGCCAGCAGTTACCTAACCGGGACTAGCCGGGAGACCCAGTACTTC	CASSYLTGTSRETQYF	TRBV6-2/TRBV6-3	TRBJ2-5	many	TRBD2
TGTGCCATAACAAAACGGGATCCCCGAGGTGAAAGGAACACTGAAGCTTCCTTT	CAITKRDPRGERNTEASF	TRBV6-2/TRBV6-3	TRBJ1-1	.	.
TGTGCCAGCAGTCCAAGGACAGACAACTATGGCTACACCTTC	CASSPRTDNYGYTF	TRBV6-2/TRBV6-3	TRBJ1-2	many	.
TGTGCCAGCAGTTCCTCGACTAGCGGGGACTACGAGCAGTACTTC	CASSSSTSGDYEQYF	TRBV27	TRBJ2-7	many	TRBD2
TGTGCCAGCAGTAGAGGCCTCAGCGGGAGGGCCGGGACCAAAAACATTCAGTACTTC	CASSRGLSGRAGTKNIQYF	TRBV28	TRBJ2-4	many	TRBD2
TGTGCCAGCTTGAGGACAGGGGTGGTTAATTCACCCCTCCACTTT	CASLRTGVVNSPLHF	TRBV7-2	TRBJ1-6	many	TRBD1
TGTGCCAGTAGAATGACAGGGGGGTCCCACGAGCAGTACTTC	CASRMTGGSHEQYF	TRBV19	TRBJ2-7	.	TRBD1
TGCAGTGCTAAGACAGGGCTTTTCGACTACGAGCAGTACTTC	CSAKTGLFDYEQYF	TRBV20-1	TRBJ2-7	many	TRBD1
TGTGCCAGCAGCCCCCGAATGGGAGCTTCCGCTGGGGCCAACGTCCTGACTTTC	CASSPRMGASAGANVLTF	TRBV7-6	TRBJ2-6	.	.
TGCAGTGCTATGGACAGGGCGTGGGACAATGAGCAGTTCTTC	CSAMDRAWDNEQFF	TRBV20-1	TRBJ2-1	many	TRBD1